These 19 T cell receptor beta chains were all obtained from the same sample, sequenced in a study of shared clonotypes between healthy human individuals. Assay used: immunoSEQ multiplex PCR; TCRdb lists only in-frame clones, some missing. Of about a million clones in the sample, approximately 75% were seen once. Input material: memory CD4+ T cells from PBMCs. Documented subset: CD45RA-negative fraction. These receptors came from a man aged 18 to 29 in good health. Some clones in this sample may be carry-over from other donors' samples.

The chain couples TRBV19 to TRBJ1-5; D might be TRBD1 (6 bases). CDR1 is LNHDA, CDR2 SQIVND, per germline (reference sequence). Trimming cost V 3 bases and J 5 bases, with 17 bases left between them. CDR3 length equals 16 residues. The CDR3 loop is CASSILRGGEDQPQHF. CDR3 nucleotides: TGTGCCAGTAGTATCCTCAGGGGTGGGGAGGATCAGCCCCAGCATTTT. The full variable domain, in which reference TRBV19 and TRBJ1-5 provide the parts outside the CDR3, is DGGITQSPKYLFRKEGQNVTLSCEQNLNHDAMYWYRQDPGQGLRLIYYSQIVNDFQKGDIAEGYSVSREKKESFPLTVTSAQKNPTAFYLCASSILRGGEDQPQHFGDGTRLSIL.

The chain has TRBV27 and TRBJ2-7; 14 nucleotides match TRBD2. V gave up 8 bases and J gave up 5 bases; unmatched junction bases: 5. Germline-derived CDR1 and CDR2 are MNHEY and SMNVEV (reference sequence). This CDR3 contains 14 residues. In DNA, the CDR3 is TGTGCCAGCGGGGGACTAGCGGGAGCCCACGAGCAGTACTTC. This sequence encodes CASGGLAGAHEQYF.

V and J are TRBV27 and TRBJ1-5; TRBD1 matches 8 bases. Trimming cost V 7 bases and J 2 bases; bases outside gene matches: 10. This CDR3 region has 16 residues. Looked up from germline, CDR1 is MNHEY and CDR2 is SMNVEV (reference sequence). CDR3 DNA sequence: TGTGCCAGCAAAAACAGGGGGGGCCACGGCAATCAGCCCCAGCATTTT. This sequence encodes CASKNRGGHGNQPQHF.

The chain links TRBV10-3 to TRBJ1-5, with 8 positions matching TRBD1. The V segment lost 5 bases and the J segment 6 bases; nucleotides outside the gene matches: 3. The CDR3 consists of 13 residues. CDR1 is ENHRY, CDR2 SYGVKD, per germline. The CDR3 DNA follows: TGTGCCATCAGTCTGGACAGGGCTCAGCCCCAGCATTTT. The encoded protein is CAISLDRAQPQHF.

The chain has TRBV27 and TRBJ1-1; 8 positions match TRBD1. The CDR3 has 13 amino acids. The germline CDR1 and CDR2 sequences are MNHEY and SMNVEV (reference sequence). Losses at the gene ends were 4 bases for V and 7 bases for J; bases not matched to a gene: 5. As DNA, the CDR3 is TGTGCCAGCAGTTCCCATACAGGGGGTGAAGCTTTCTTT. It yields the protein CASSSHTGGEAFF.

This clone was picked up a small number of times. The chain links TRBV7-3 to TRBJ2-7; 10 bases are a match to TRBD2. Trimming removed 1 base from V and 6 bases from J; junction bases left unmatched: 9. The germline CDR1 and CDR2 sequences are SGHTA and FQGTGA. The CDR3 sequence is 16 residues long. The CDR3, as DNA: TGTGCCAGCAGCTTAATGGCTAGCGGGAGTACAGGCGAGCAGTACTTC. Protein product: CASSLMASGSTGEQYF.

This chain links TRBV5-1 with TRBJ2-7; D is possibly TRBD2 (5 bases). Germline V lookup: CDR1 SGHRS, CDR2 YFSETQ. Trimming pared 0 bases from V and 5 bases from J, leaving 12 bases between. The CDR3 contains 14 residues. CDR3 bases: TGCGCCAGCAGCTTGGGAGGGATAGGCGACGAGCAGTACTTC. Protein sequence: CASSLGGIGDEQYF.

The J gene is TRBJ2-1, the V gene TRBV4-1; 10 positions match TRBD1. The CDR3 is made up of 13 amino acids. V lost 4 bases to trimming and J lost 8 bases; unmatched junction nucleotides: 2. Germline values: CDR1 MGHRA, CDR2 YSYEKL. DNA of the CDR3: TGCGCCAGCAGCCGCGGACAGGGGGATGAGCAGTTCTTC. It codes for CASSRGQGDEQFF.

This clone was detected only once. The rearrangement links TRBV6-1 to TRBJ1-2; 7 positions agree with TRBD1. J lost 7 bases, V lost 6 bases, and 8 bases had no gene match. Germline V gene sequence: CDR1 MNHNS, CDR2 SASEGT. The CDR3 totals 13 residues. The CDR3 loop is CASRETGEGGYTF. The CDR3 coding sequence is TGTGCCAGCAGGGAAACAGGGGAAGGTGGCTACACCTTC.

J is TRBJ1-2 and V is TRBV7-9; no clear D gene. The germline V gene encodes CDR1 SEHNR and CDR2 FQNEAQ (reference sequence). The V gene lost 7 bases and the J gene lost 5 bases, with 14 bases spanning the gap. This CDR3 has 13 amino acids. DNA of the CDR3: TGTGCCAGCACCCCGGACGGGGAATATGGCTACACCTTC. Protein product: CASTPDGEYGYTF.

V is TRBV7-3 and J is TRBJ2-3; 10 bases match TRBD2. The V gene's germline CDR1 is SGHTA and CDR2 FQGTGA. The junction had 4 bases not matched to a gene; V was cut back by 5 bases and J by 2 bases. This CDR3 has 15 residues. Written as DNA, the CDR3 is TGTGCCAGCAGCCCACTAGCGGGATACACAGATACGCAGTATTTT. This encodes CASSPLAGYTDTQYF.

As to this clone: Other DNA sequences in this sample translate to the same CDR3. The rearrangement joins TRBV7-2 to TRBJ1-2; D gene ambiguous. The germline V gene encodes CDR1 SGHTA and CDR2 FQGNSA. The length of the CDR3 is 13 residues. Trimming pared 2 bases from V and 1 base from J, leaving 5 bases between. For the CDR3, the DNA is TGTGCCAGCAGCTTACTTATTAACTATGGCTACACCTTC. Its protein product is CASSLLINYGYTF. The entire variable domain, with the rest obtained from reference TRBV7-2 and TRBJ1-2, is as follows: GAGVSQSPSNKVTEKGKDVELRCDPISGHTALYWYRQSLGQGLEFLIYFQGNSAPDKSGLPSDRFSAERTGGSVSTLTIQRTQQEDSAVYLCASSLLINYGYTFGSGTRLTVV.

The gene calls are TRBV5-1 and TRBJ2-7; D gene ambiguous. The V gene's germline CDR1 is SGHRS and CDR2 YFSETQ. The CDR3 has 13 amino acids. V lost 5 bases and J lost 0, with 9 bases in between. CDR3 DNA sequence: TGCGCCAGCAGGGGCGAGGCCTCCTACGAGCAGTACTTC. Protein: CASRGEASYEQYF.

The V gene is TRBV28, the J gene TRBJ2-7, with TRBD1 as a possible D gene (5 bases). The V end lost 3 bases, the J end lost 5 bases, and 14 bases lay between the germline ends. The CDR3 is made up of 14 amino acids. CDR1 is MDHEN, CDR2 SYDVKM, per germline. For the CDR3, the DNA is TGTGCCAGCAGTTTCTCGACAGTTAACCACGAGCAGTACTTC. This codes for CASSFSTVNHEQYF.

The table lists this clone with a few counts. CDR3 coding DNA: TGTGCCAGCAGCGCGGGACAGTGGTCCGGGGAGCTGTTTTTT. Translating gives CASSAGQWSGELFF. The rearrangement links TRBV9 to TRBJ2-2, with 7 nucleotides matching TRBD1. Germline CDR1 reads SGDLS; CDR2 reads YYNGEE. The CDR3 runs to 14 residues. V lost 3 bases, J lost 6 bases, and 5 bases stayed unmatched.

There are a few counts of this clone. V gene TRBV29-1 combines with J gene TRBJ2-4; D gene ambiguous. V was pared by 0 bases and J by 13 bases, with 10 bases between. The CDR3 loop spans 11 amino acids. Germline lookup yields CDR1 SQVTM and CDR2 ANQGSEA. The CDR3 loop reads CSVEDPPVQYF. Here the CDR3 DNA reads TGCAGCGTTGAAGATCCCCCCGTCCAGTACTTC.

J is TRBJ2-3 and V is TRBV6-6; 7 nucleotides line up with TRBD2. With 10 bases clipped from V and 2 bases from J, the junction kept 6 bases outside the gene matches. CDR1 and CDR2 from the germline V gene are MNHNY and SVGAGI (reference sequence). The CDR3 consists of 13 residues. CDR3 sequence reads: CATSGPSTDTQYF. CDR3 DNA sequence: TGTGCCACTAGCGGACCTTCCACAGATACGCAGTATTTT.

This clone was detected only a few times. Other DNA variants within this sample encode the same CDR3. The rearrangement joins TRBV20-1 to TRBJ1-2; D may be TRBD1 (5 bases). V was trimmed by 0 bases and J by 7 bases, leaving 6 bases between them. The germline gives CDR1 DFQATT, CDR2 SNEGSKA (reference sequence). The CDR3 has 11 amino acids. The chain's CDR3 is CSARDRVGYTF. CDR3 DNA sequence: TGCAGTGCTAGAGACAGGGTTGGCTACACCTTC.

This clone was seen only once. The sample contains more than one DNA sequence encoding this CDR3. The chain uses TRBV28 and TRBJ1-2, with D hard to call. The V end lost 3 bases, the J end lost 3 bases, and 5 bases lay between the germline ends. Germline-derived CDR1 and CDR2 are MDHEN and SYDVKM. This CDR3 is 12 amino acids long. The CDR3 region has the DNA TGTGCCAGCAGTTTCCGGGACTATGGCTACACCTTC. Its translation is CASSFRDYGYTF.